This T cell receptor beta chain was recovered during a study of shared clonotypes between healthy human individuals. Overall study: Per donor, three plates held CD4 naive cells, three held CD4 memory, two held CD8 naive and one held CD8 memory.

This CDR3 has 15 residues. J gave up 0 bases and V 5 bases, and 6 bases lay outside the gene matches. Germline loops: CDR1 SGHVS, CDR2 FQNEAQ. Worth noting for this clone: Antigen unknown.

Some clones are missing from TCRdb's copy, which holds only in-frame ones; the method was immunoSEQ multiplex PCR. Of 2 million to 2.5 million clones listed, approximately 96% are singletons. Researchers partitioned CD4+ cells into CD45RA+ naive and CD45RA-negative memory subsets. Findings and caveats of the study: Sorted-subset samples were not fully sequenced, rarefaction indicated.

The source of this sequence is a young man in good health. This chain links TRBV7-8 with TRBJ1-1, with TRBD1 matching over 7 bases. The material sequenced was naive CD4+ T cells sorted from blood. This sample's subset: CD45RA+ positively selected. The DNA of the CDR3 is TGTGCCAGCAGCAAGTACAGGGGAATGAACACTGAAGCTTTCTTT. Its translation is CASSKYRGMNTEAFF.